The subject of this entry is one T cell receptor beta chain. The CDR3 is 15 residues long. V lost 4 bases, J lost 3 bases, and 9 bases stayed unmatched. The V gene's germline CDR1 is SGHNT and CDR2 YYREEE (reference sequence). Methods used by the authors: Amplifying reference gene primers gave estimates of nucleated cell counts. TCRdb's copy holds only in-frame clones and misses some; the assay was immunoSEQ multiplex PCR. The V and J calls and clone size are taken from that table; D and trimming were inferred from the DNA. The sample lists roughly 250,000 clones, 70% to 90% occurring once. This record comes from a study of blood T cell repertoires in COVID-19. Turning to the study itself: Spain, Italy and the United States supplied samples that represented acute and convalescent COVID-19. The analysed material was cDNA or gDNA that came from T cells, B-cell-depleted T cells, or PBMCs.

This chain joins TRBV5-4 and TRBJ1-1; 7 bases align to TRBD1. Specimen: peripheral blood. This TCR was recovered from a man aged 35-49 years with acute or convalescent COVID-19. CDR3 sequence: CASSLGGQLDTEAFF. The CDR3 DNA sequence: TGTGCCAGCAGCCTGGGGGGACAGCTGGACACTGAAGCTTTCTTT.